The rows below give T cell receptor beta chains drawn from one sample of a study of response to subunit inactivated influenza vaccine. MiXCR, applied by TCRdb to the RT-PCR reads, yields one record per CDR3 protein. The sample yields hundreds of thousands of distinct CDR3 sequences, around 18% seen once. The sample in question was PBMCs from blood, obtained about 5 days after vaccination. The receptors were sampled from a man between 45 and 60 years old who received an inactivated influenza vaccine. Each CDR3 is given with its conserved first and last residue. A D gene is named only where the DNA matches it firmly. Clone sizes are given selectively: once, few, many, or a class where the clone is expanded.

J gene | D gene | V gene | clone size | CDR3 DNA | CDR3 protein
TRBJ1-4 | TRBD1 | TRBV28 | few | TGTGCCAGCAGCGCGACAGGGCGCAAACTGTTTTTT | CASSATGRKLFF
TRBJ1-1 | NA | TRBV5-6 | few | TGTGCCAGCAGCTTCGACAGGGAAGCTTTCTTT | CASSFDREAFF
TRBJ2-1 | NA | TRBV12-3/TRBV12-4 | many | TGTGCCAGCAGTCGGGGGGGACAGGTGATCAATGAGCAGTTCTTC | CASSRGGQVINEQFF
TRBJ2-1 | TRBD2 | TRBV3-1 | NA | TGTGCCAGCAGCCAAGCGGCGGGAGGGTGGAGTGAGCAGTTCTTC | CASSQAAGGWSEQFF
TRBJ1-2 | NA | TRBV7-9 | few | TGTGCCAGCAGCTCCGCGGGGGCAGGAGGCTACACCTTC | CASSSAGAGGYTF
TRBJ2-3 | TRBD2 | TRBV5-5 | few | TGTGCCAGCAGCAGGGGACTAGCCTGGACAGATACGCAGTATTTT | CASSRGLAWTDTQYF
TRBJ2-7 | NA | TRBV20-1 | few | TGCAGTGCTAGAGATGGCAGGGCCTACGAGCAGTACTTC | CSARDGRAYEQYF
TRBJ2-3 | NA | TRBV11-2 | NA | TGTGCCAGCAGCTCACAGCCTGGGGGCGGGGGTACGCAGTATTTT | CASSSQPGGGGTQYF
TRBJ2-1 | NA | TRBV7-9 | NA | TGTGCCAGCAGCTTAGGATTCTGGGAGATGAATGAGCAGTTCTTC | CASSLGFWEMNEQFF
TRBJ2-3 | TRBD2 | TRBV7-2 | few | TGTGCCAGCAGCTCCCTAGCGCGGGGGGGCACACCTGATACGCAGTATTTT | CASSSLARGGTPDTQYF
TRBJ1-2 | NA | TRBV6-1 | NA | TGTGCCACCACTAAGAGACCTAACTATGGCTACACCTTC | CATTKRPNYGYTF
TRBJ2-2 | NA | TRBV5-5 | NA | TGTGCCAGCAGCTTGGGATGGGGGCGCCCCGGGGAGCTGTTTTTT | CASSLGWGRPGELFF
TRBJ2-3 | NA | TRBV5-1 | few | TGCGCCAGCAGCGGAGAGGGTTTAGATACGCAGTATTTT | CASSGEGLDTQYF
TRBJ1-4 | NA | TRBV12-3/TRBV12-4 | few | TGTGCCAGCAGTTCCTCTGAAAAACTGTTTTTT | CASSSSEKLFF
TRBJ2-4 | NA | TRBV7-2 | many | TGTGCCAGCAGCTTAGAGTGGGAAGACATTCAGTACTTC | CASSLEWEDIQYF
TRBJ2-1 | NA | TRBV4-3 | many | TGCGCCAGCAGCCAAGATCGCTCCCTTGAGCAGTTCTTC | CASSQDRSLEQFF
TRBJ2-5 | NA | TRBV28 | few | TGTGCCAGCAGTCGCAATTACCAAGAGACCCAGTACTTC | CASSRNYQETQYF
TRBJ1-4 | NA | TRBV19 | NA | TGTGCCAGTAGGTCGGAGGGGACAACTAATGAAAAACTGTTTTTT | CASRSEGTTNEKLFF
TRBJ2-6 | NA | TRBV6-1 | few | TGTGCCAGCAGTACCAACAACCCACGAAACTCTGGGGCCAACGTCCTGACTTTC | CASSTNNPRNSGANVLTF
TRBJ2-7 | TRBD2 | TRBV28 | NA | TGTGCCAGCAGTTCCCCTCCGACTAGCGGGGGATCCTACGAGCAGTACTTC | CASSSPPTSGGSYEQYF
TRBJ1-4 | TRBD1 | TRBV7-9 | few | TGTGCCAGCAGCCGTATGCGGACAGGGGGTGAAAAACTGTTTTTT | CASSRMRTGGEKLFF
TRBJ1-2 | NA | TRBV29-1 | few | TGCAGCGTTGATAGAGCTAACTATGGCTACACCTTC | CSVDRANYGYTF
TRBJ2-1 | TRBD2 | TRBV12-3/TRBV12-4 | NA | TGTGCCATCAGTTTAATAGGGACTAGCGGGGGGGGAAAACAAGAGCAGTTCTTC | CAISLIGTSGGGKQEQFF
TRBJ2-1 | NA | TRBV5-1 | many | TGCGCCAGCAGCTTGGACGGTATTACCTACAATGAGCAGTTCTTC | CASSLDGITYNEQFF
TRBJ2-2 | NA | TRBV5-1 | few | TGCGCCAGCAGCTTGATGGGGGAGAGAGCCGGGGAGCTGTTTTTT | CASSLMGERAGELFF
TRBJ2-7 | TRBD2 | TRBV6-2/TRBV6-3 | few | TGTGCCAGCAGTCCAGGACTAGCGGGGATGACCTACGAGCAGTACTTC | CASSPGLAGMTYEQYF
TRBJ2-1 | NA | TRBV20-1 | NA | TGCAGTGAAAGCGGGTTGACCTACAATGAGCAGTTCTTC | CSESGLTYNEQFF
TRBJ2-1 | NA | TRBV2 | many | TGTGCCAGTCACTTGGGCTCCTACAATGAGCAGTTCTTC | CASHLGSYNEQFF
TRBJ2-1 | NA | TRBV9 | NA | TGTGCCAGCAGCGTAAGGTTGACCCCGAACAATGAGCAGTTCTTC | CASSVRLTPNNEQFF
TRBJ2-1 | TRBD2 | TRBV13 | few | TGTGCCAGCATGACTAGCGGGAAGCACAATGAGCAGTTCTTC | CASMTSGKHNEQFF
TRBJ2-5 | TRBD1 | TRBV11-2 | many | TGTGCCAGCAGGAATCCCTACAGGGGGCGGGAGACCCAGTACTTC | CASRNPYRGRETQYF
TRBJ2-5 | NA | TRBV12-3/TRBV12-4 | many | TGTGCCAGCAGTTTTGTCGGGCGAGAGACCCAGTACTTC | CASSFVGRETQYF
TRBJ1-1 | NA | TRBV11-2 | NA | TGTGCCAGCAGCTCGGAGCCCGATGGTGACACTGAAGCTTTCTTT | CASSSEPDGDTEAFF
TRBJ2-3 | TRBD2 | TRBV7-2 | NA | TGTGCCAGCCGCCGAGGCGGGAGGGGGTACACAGATACGCAGTATTTT | CASRRGGRGYTDTQYF
TRBJ2-3 | TRBD2 | TRBV12-3/TRBV12-4 | NA | TGTGCCAGCAGTCTACCGGGGGGGCCCAACACAGATACGCAGTATTTT | CASSLPGGPNTDTQYF
TRBJ2-3 | NA | TRBV28 | once | TGTGCCAGCAGTGAAGTAAATACGCAGTATTTT | CASSEVNTQYF
TRBJ2-2 | TRBD2 | TRBV20-1 | NA | TGCAGTGCTAGAGGGGGGCGGGAGGGCCGAGGCGGGGAGCTGTTTTTT | CSARGGREGRGGELFF
TRBJ1-2 | TRBD1 | TRBV20-1 | NA | TGCAGTGCCGGGACAGGCGGCGGAGCTAACTATGGCTACACCTTC | CSAGTGGGANYGYTF
TRBJ2-7 | NA | TRBV7-9 | NA | TGTGCCAGCAGCAACAACACCGTCTACGAGCAGTACTTC | CASSNNTVYEQYF
TRBJ2-3 | NA | TRBV7-2 | NA | TGTGCCAGCAGCTTAGGAACGGGAGATATGCAGTATTTT | CASSLGTGDMQYF
TRBJ2-6 | NA | TRBV11-1 | once | TGTGCCAGCAGCCCTCTGAAGGGGCAGAACTCTGGGGCCAACGTCCTGACTTTC | CASSPLKGQNSGANVLTF